This T cell receptor beta chain was captured in a study of persistence of HIV-infected CD4 T cells. About the research overall: A median of 8 years of suppressive ART preceded sampling.

This was the immunoSEQ version 4 assay in survey mode. Genomic DNA was diluted to around 10 ng/uL, up to 1 ug per sample. Only in-frame clones appear in the TCRdb table, and some are missing; sequencing was by immunoSEQ multiplex PCR. The sample yields over 35,000 clones, 89% seen once. Study-wide findings and caveats: The rare CMV-responding cells with HIV-1 proviruses were not separately TCR-sequenced.

As for this clone: Antigen unknown.

This nonspecific control used anti-CD3/anti-CD28 bead stimulation of CD4+ T cells. Sorting selected CD4+ T cells upregulating both CD40 ligand and CD69. CD8+ T cells were removed from PBMCs prior to stimulation. The sample in question was CD4+ T cells sorted from PBMCs after roughly 17-hour stimulation, obtained from a patient who received antiretroviral therapy. This clonotype originated in an adult man with HIV who was CMV-seropositive.

DNA of the CDR3: TGCAGCGTCCTCCGGGACAGGGGGGTAGGAGCTTTCTTT. Translation gives CSVLRDRGVGAFF. The chain joins TRBV29-1 to TRBJ1-1, with 11 bases lining up with TRBD1. The CDR3 runs to 13 residues. The V gene end was trimmed by 6 bases and the J gene end by 10 bases; junction bases not matched to a gene: 10. The V gene's germline CDR1 is SQVTM and CDR2 ANQGSEA.